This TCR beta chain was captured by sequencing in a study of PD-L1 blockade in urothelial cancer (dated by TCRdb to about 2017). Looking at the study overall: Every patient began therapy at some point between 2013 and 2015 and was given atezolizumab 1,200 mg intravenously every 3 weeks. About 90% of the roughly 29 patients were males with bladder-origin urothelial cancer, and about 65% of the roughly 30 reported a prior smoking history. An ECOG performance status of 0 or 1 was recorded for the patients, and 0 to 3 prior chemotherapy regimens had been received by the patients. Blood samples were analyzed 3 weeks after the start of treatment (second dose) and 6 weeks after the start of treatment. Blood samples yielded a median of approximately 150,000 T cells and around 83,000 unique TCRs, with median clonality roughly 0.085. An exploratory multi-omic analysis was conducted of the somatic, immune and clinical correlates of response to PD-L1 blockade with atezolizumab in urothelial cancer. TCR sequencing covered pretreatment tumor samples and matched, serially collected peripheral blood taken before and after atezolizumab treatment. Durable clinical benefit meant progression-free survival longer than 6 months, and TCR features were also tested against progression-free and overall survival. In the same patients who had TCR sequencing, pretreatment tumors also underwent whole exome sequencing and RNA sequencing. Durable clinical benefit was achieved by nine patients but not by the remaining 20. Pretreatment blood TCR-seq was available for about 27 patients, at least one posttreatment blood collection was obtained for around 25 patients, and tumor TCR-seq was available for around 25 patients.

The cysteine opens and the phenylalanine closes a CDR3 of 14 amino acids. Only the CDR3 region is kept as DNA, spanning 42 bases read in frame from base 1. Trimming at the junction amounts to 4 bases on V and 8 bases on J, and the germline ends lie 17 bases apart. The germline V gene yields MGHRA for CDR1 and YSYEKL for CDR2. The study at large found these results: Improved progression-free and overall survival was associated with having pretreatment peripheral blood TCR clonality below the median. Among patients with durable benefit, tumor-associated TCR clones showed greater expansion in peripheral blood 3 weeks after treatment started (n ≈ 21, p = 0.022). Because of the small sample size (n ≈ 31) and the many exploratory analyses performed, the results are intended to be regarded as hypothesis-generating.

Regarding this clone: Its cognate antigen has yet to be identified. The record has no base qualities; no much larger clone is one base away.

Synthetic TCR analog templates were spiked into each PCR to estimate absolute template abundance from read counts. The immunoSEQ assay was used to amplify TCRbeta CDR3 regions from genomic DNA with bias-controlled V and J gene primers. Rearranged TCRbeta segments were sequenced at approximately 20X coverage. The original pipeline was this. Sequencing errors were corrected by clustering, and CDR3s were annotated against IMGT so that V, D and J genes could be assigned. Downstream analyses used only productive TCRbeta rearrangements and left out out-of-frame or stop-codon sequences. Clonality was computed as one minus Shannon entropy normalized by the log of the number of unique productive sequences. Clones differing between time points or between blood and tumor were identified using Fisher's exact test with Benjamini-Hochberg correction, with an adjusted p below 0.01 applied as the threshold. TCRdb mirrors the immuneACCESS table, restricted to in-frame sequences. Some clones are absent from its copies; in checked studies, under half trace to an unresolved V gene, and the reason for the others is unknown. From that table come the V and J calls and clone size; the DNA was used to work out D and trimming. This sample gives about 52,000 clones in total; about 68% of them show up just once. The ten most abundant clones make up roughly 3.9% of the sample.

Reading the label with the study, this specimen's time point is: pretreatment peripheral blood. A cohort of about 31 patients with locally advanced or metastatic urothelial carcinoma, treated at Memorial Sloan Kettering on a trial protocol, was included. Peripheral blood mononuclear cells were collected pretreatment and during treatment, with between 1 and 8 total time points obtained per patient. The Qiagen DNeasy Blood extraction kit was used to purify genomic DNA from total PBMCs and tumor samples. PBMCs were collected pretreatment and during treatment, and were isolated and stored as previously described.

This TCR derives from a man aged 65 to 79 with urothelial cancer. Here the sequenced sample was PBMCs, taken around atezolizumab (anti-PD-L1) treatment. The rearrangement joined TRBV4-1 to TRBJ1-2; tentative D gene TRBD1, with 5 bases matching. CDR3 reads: CASSRGVRAAGYTF. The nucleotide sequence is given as TGCGCCAGCAGCCGGGGGGTCAGGGCGGCCGGCTACACCTTC.